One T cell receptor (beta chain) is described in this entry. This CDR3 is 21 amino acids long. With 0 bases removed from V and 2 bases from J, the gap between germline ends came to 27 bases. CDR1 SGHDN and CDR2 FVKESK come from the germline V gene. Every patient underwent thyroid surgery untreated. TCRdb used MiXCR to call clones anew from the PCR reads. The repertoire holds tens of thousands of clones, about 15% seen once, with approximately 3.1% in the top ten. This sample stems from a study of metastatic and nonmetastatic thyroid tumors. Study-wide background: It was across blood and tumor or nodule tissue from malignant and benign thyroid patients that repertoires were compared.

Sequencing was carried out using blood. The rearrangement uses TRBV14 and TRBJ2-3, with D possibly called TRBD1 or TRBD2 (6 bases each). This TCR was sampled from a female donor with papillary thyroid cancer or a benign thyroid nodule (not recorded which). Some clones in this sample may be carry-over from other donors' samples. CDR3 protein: CASSQESPFSPGGTPTDTQYF. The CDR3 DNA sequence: TGTGCCAGCAGCCAAGAATCCCCCTTTAGCCCCGGAGGGACACCCACAGATACGCAGTATTTT.